What follows describes a single TCR beta chain. The germline CDR1 and CDR2 sequences are SGHTA and FQGTGA. The ends were cut back, 0 bases at V and 6 bases at J, with 12 bases in the middle. CDR3 size: 14 residues. The source of the sample is a study of PD-L1 blockade in urothelial cancer. Overall study context: Male sex and bladder-origin urothelial cancer characterized about 85% of the 29 patients.

Generated by immunoSEQ multiplex PCR, the TCRdb table keeps only in-frame clones and is missing some. The sample lists some 45,000 clones; approximately 90% were seen once. Time point in this sample: pretreatment peripheral blood. The sequence derives from a donor at least 40 years old with urothelial cancer. The chain employs TRBV7-3 and TRBJ2-7; tentative D call: TRBD1 (5 bases). The input for sequencing was PBMCs, taken around atezolizumab (anti-PD-L1) treatment. The CDR3: CASSLTADSPEQYF. CDR3 sequence (DNA): TGTGCCAGCAGCTTAACGGCTGACAGCCCCGAGCAGTACTTC. Looking up the rest from reference TRBV7-3 and TRBJ2-7 gives the full variable domain: GAGVSQTPSNKVTEKGKYVELRCDPISGHTALYWYRQSLGQGPEFLIYFQGTGAADDSGLPNDRFFAVRPEGSVSTLKIQRTERGDSAVYLCASSLTADSPEQYFGPGTRLTVT.